The 19 T cell receptor beta chains given below trace back to one sample, sequenced in a study of OX40 agonist ivuxolimab in advanced cancers. Using immunoSEQ multiplex PCR, the repertoire was profiled, and TCRdb retains in-frame clones only, with some absent. This table holds approximately 100,000 clones, 80% to 90% found once. The sequencing here drew on CD4+ or CD8+ T cells sorted from blood, taken in a trial of the OX40 agonist ivuxolimab. The receptors here all came from an adult with an advanced solid tumor such as melanoma, head and neck, liver or kidney cancer.

V usage is TRBV7-2 and J usage is TRBJ2-1; D is perhaps TRBD1 or TRBD2 (5 bases each). The CDR3 loop spans 15 amino acids. V lost 5 bases to trimming and J lost 4 bases, with 15 bases between them. CDR1 is SGHTA and CDR2 is FQGNSA in the germline V gene. In DNA, the CDR3 is TGTGCCAGCAGCCCTCACGGGGCCCCGTACAATGAGCAGTTCTTC. It translates to CASSPHGAPYNEQFF.

The gene calls are TRBV18 and TRBJ2-1, with D possibly being TRBD2 (6 bases). The germline CDR1 and CDR2 sequences are KGHSH and LQKENI. The CDR3 contains 13 residues. Trimming pared 3 bases from V and 8 bases from J, leaving 11 bases between. The CDR3 DNA reads TGTGCCAGCTCACCGCGACTAGACGATGAGCAGTTCTTC. It translates to CASSPRLDDEQFF.

The chain is built from TRBV6-6 and TRBJ1-4; D may be TRBD1 (6 bases). Germline assignment: CDR1 MNHNY and CDR2 SVGAGI (reference sequence). Trimming took 2 bases from V and 6 from J, leaving 13 bases between them. CDR3 length equals 15 residues. The chain's CDR3 is CASSYRTVSDEKLFF. For the CDR3, the DNA is TGTGCCAGCAGTTACCGGACAGTTTCCGATGAAAAACTGTTTTTT.

This chain links TRBV30 with TRBJ1-2; tentative D call: TRBD1 (5 bases). V was cut by 2 bases and J by 4 bases, with 20 bases left in between. Germline CDR1 GTSNPN, CDR2 SVGIG (reference sequence). The CDR3 loop spans 16 amino acids. The CDR3 DNA reads as TGTGCCTGGAGTCCAATTGGGCAGGGAGTCGTCTATGGCTACACCTTC. It is translated as CAWSPIGQGVVYGYTF.

The CDR3 DNA reads as TGTGCCAGCAGCTTTTCGGGTTATGGCTACACCTTC. It encodes CASSFSGYGYTF. The J gene is TRBJ1-2, the V gene TRBV7-2; D gene uncertain. V lost 3 bases and J lost 5, with 7 bases in between. CDR1 is SGHTA, CDR2 FQGNSA, per germline. This CDR3 region has 12 residues.

The V gene is TRBV6-6, the J gene TRBJ1-1, with TRBD1 as a possible D gene (5 bases). Trimming removed 4 bases at V and 1 base at J, with 13 bases between. Germline loops: CDR1 MNHNY, CDR2 SVGAGI (reference sequence). The CDR3 is 15 residues long. The CDR3 coding sequence is TGTGCCAGCAGTTCCCCGGGACGCTCGAACACTGAAGCTTTCTTT. Protein: CASSSPGRSNTEAFF.

The chain links TRBV30 to TRBJ1-1; D call uncertain. V lost 0 bases and J lost 11, with 16 bases in between. Per germline, CDR1 GTSNPN and CDR2 SVGIG (reference sequence). The CDR3 contains 13 residues. The CDR3 sequence is CAWSVGLRLAAFF. Written as DNA, the CDR3 is TGTGCCTGGAGTGTAGGTCTTAGGCTGGCCGCTTTCTTT.

The chain is built from TRBV5-1 and TRBJ2-7; D is unclear. V lost 6 bases, J lost 3 bases, and 16 bases lay in between. The CDR3 contains 14 residues. Looked up from germline, CDR1 is SGHRS and CDR2 is YFSETQ. In DNA, the CDR3 is TGCGCCAGCACGAAGGACGGAGACCTCTACGAGCAGTACTTC. Protein sequence: CASTKDGDLYEQYF. The variable domain in full, with the rest retrieved from reference TRBV5-1 and TRBJ2-7, is KAGVTQTPRYLIKTRGQQVTLSCSPISGHRSVSWYQQTPGQGLQFLFEYFSETQRNKGNFPGRFSGRQFSNSRSEMNVSTLELGDSALYLCASTKDGDLYEQYFGPGTRLTVT.

V gene TRBV5-6 combines with J gene TRBJ2-3; no clear D. CDR3 length: 16 amino acids. CDR1 is SGHDT and CDR2 is YYEEEE in the germline V gene. V dropped 1 base and J dropped 0 bases, with 12 bases sitting between them. The CDR3 protein is CASSLPLGPSTDTQYF. As DNA, the CDR3 is TGTGCCAGCAGCTTGCCTCTAGGGCCTAGCACAGATACGCAGTATTTT.

The CDR3 loop is CARPHQGPSGELFF. The CDR3 bases are TGTGCCAGACCGCACCAGGGCCCCAGCGGGGAGCTGTTTTTT. This chain joins TRBV21-1 and TRBJ2-2; the D segment call TRBD1 is taken from the table without a DNA check. TRBV21-1 is classified as a pseudogene. The CDR3 is 14 amino acids.

This clone has only a few counts. J is TRBJ1-1 and V is TRBV5-8; D remains ambiguous. Germline V CDR1 and CDR2: SGHTS, YDEGEE. CDR3 length: 12 amino acids. The ends were cut back, 1 base at V and 7 bases at J, with 8 bases in the middle. The CDR3 coding sequence is TGTGCCAGCAGCTTGCCAGAAATTGAAGCTTTCTTT. This codes for CASSLPEIEAFF.

The chain combines TRBV7-8 with TRBJ2-7; TRBD2 matches 10 bases. This CDR3 is 15 amino acids long. Germline-derived CDR1 and CDR2 are SGHVS and FQNEAQ. V was pared by 5 bases and J by 2 bases, with 6 bases of the junction left unmatched. CDR3 nucleotides: TGTGCCAGCAGCAGTAGCGGGGGGTACACCTACGAGCAGTACTTC. Its translation: CASSSSGGYTYEQYF.

The genes are TRBV28 and TRBJ2-6; no firm D call. Looked up from germline, CDR1 is MDHEN and CDR2 is SYDVKM. Trimming took off 5 bases at V and 2 bases at J, with 7 bases between the two ends. This CDR3 contains 14 residues. The CDR3 reads CASSLIPGANVLTF. For the CDR3, the DNA is TGTGCCAGCAGTCTTATACCTGGGGCCAACGTCCTGACTTTC.

This clone was counted between two and nine times. V is TRBV11-2 and J is TRBJ2-1, with 7 bases aligning to TRBD2. V lost 2 bases to trimming and J lost 10 bases; unmatched junction nucleotides: 2. Germline CDR1 is SGHAT and CDR2 is FQNNGV. CDR3 length equals 12 residues. The DNA of the CDR3 is TGTGCCAGCAGCTTACCGGGGGGAGAGCAGTTCTTC. Amino acid sequence: CASSLPGGEQFF.

V is TRBV2 and J is TRBJ2-1; D remains ambiguous. V was shortened by 10 bases and J by 2 bases, with 12 bases between the two germline ends. The CDR3 consists of 13 residues. Per germline, CDR1 SNHLY and CDR2 FYNNEI. Written as DNA, the CDR3 is TGTGCCACCGGCCAGGAGACCTACAATGAGCAGTTCTTC. This gives the protein CATGQETYNEQFF.

Only one count was recorded for this clone. The V and J genes are TRBV14 and TRBJ2-3, with a possible D match to TRBD1 (6 bases). The germline V gene has CDR1 SGHDN and CDR2 FVKESK. The CDR3 covers 13 residues. Between the trimmed V and J ends, which lost 8 bases and 9 bases, there was a span of 18 bases. In nucleotides, the CDR3 is TGTGCCAGCGGAGGTTCCCAGGGGTGGACGCAGTATTTT. It codes for CASGGSQGWTQYF.

This clone has just a few counts. The chain joins TRBV5-1 to TRBJ1-4; D is unresolved. The ends were cut back, 3 bases at V and 5 bases at J, with 8 bases in the middle. Germline V gene lookup returns CDR1 SGHRS and CDR2 YFSETQ. The CDR3 spans 13 residues. The CDR3 DNA sequence: TGCGCCAGCAGCTCCAATGGGAATGAAAAACTGTTTTTT. Amino acids: CASSSNGNEKLFF.

The chain uses TRBV4-3 and TRBJ1-1; 11 bases are a match to TRBD1. Trimming took 1 base from V and 4 from J; bases not matched to a gene: 2. The germline V gene has CDR1 LGHNA and CDR2 YSLEER. This CDR3 has 15 amino acids. CDR3 residues: CASSQGDRGFTEAFF. Here the CDR3 DNA reads TGCGCCAGCAGCCAAGGGGACAGGGGGTTCACTGAAGCTTTCTTT.

V usage is TRBV7-9 and J usage is TRBJ2-7; unclear D gene. CDR3 size: 17 residues. With 7 bases removed from V and 5 bases from J, the gap between germline ends came to 27 bases. CDR1 SEHNR and CDR2 FQNEAQ come from the germline V gene (reference sequence). The CDR3 bases are TGTGCCAGCAAATCCTCGGTTACCCCTAATTACGCAGACGAGCAGTACTTC. Its translation is CASKSSVTPNYADEQYF.